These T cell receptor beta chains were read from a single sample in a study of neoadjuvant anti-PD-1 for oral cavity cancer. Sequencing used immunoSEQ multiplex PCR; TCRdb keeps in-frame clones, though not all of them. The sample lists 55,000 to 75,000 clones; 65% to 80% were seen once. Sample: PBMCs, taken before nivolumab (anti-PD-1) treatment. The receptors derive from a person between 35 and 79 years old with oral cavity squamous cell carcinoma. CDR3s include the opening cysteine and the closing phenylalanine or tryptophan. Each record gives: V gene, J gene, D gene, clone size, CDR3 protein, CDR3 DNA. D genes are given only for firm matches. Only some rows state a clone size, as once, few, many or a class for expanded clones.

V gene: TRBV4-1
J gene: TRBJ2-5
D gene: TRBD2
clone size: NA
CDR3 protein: CASSQDWVAGAGGETQYF
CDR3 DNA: TGCGCCAGCAGCCAAGATTGGGTAGCGGGGGCTGGAGGAGAGACCCAGTACTTC

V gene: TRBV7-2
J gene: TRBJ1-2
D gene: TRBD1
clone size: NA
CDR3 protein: CASSFRQGHGYTF
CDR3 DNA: TGTGCCAGCAGCTTTCGACAGGGCCATGGGTACACCTTC

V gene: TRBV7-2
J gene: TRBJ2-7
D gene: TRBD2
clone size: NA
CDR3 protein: CASSVSGVHEQYF
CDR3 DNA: TGTGCCAGCAGCGTTAGCGGGGTCCACGAGCAGTACTTC

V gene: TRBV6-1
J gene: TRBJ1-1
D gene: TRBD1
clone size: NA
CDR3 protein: CASSDFDRVNTEAFF
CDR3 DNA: TGTGCCAGCAGTGATTTCGACAGGGTGAACACTGAAGCTTTCTTT

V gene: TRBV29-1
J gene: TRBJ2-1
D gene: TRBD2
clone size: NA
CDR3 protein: CSVDGGSSYNEQFF
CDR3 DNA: TGCAGCGTTGATGGCGGGAGCTCCTACAATGAGCAGTTCTTC

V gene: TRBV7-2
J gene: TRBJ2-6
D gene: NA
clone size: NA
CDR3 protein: CASSLGKTGANVLTF
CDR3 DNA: TGTGCCAGCAGCTTGGGGAAAACTGGGGCCAACGTCCTGACTTTC

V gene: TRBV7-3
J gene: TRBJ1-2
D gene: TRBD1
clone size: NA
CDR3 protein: CASSPTRTGGYTF
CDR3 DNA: TGTGCCAGCAGCCCAACGAGGACAGGTGGCTACACCTTC

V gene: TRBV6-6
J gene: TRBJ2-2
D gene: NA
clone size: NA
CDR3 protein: CASSYGGGGHGELFF
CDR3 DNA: TGTGCCAGCAGTTATGGTGGAGGGGGCCACGGGGAGCTGTTTTTT

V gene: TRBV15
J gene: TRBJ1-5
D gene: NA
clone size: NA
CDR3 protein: CATSREGNQPQHF
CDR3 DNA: TGTGCCACCAGCAGAGAAGGGAATCAGCCCCAGCATTTT

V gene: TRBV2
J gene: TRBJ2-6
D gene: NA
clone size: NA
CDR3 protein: CASSEALPHNSGANVLTF
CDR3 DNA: TGTGCCAGCAGTGAAGCCCTCCCGCACAACTCTGGGGCCAACGTCCTGACTTTC

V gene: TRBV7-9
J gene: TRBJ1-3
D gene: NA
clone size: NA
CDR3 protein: CASSLGRSTIYF
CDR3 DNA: TGTGCCAGCAGCTTAGGACGGAGCACCATATATTTT

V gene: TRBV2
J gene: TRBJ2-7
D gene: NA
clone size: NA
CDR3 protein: CASSQKTGRPLEQYF
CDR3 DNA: TGTGCCAGCAGCCAAAAGACAGGGAGGCCGCTCGAGCAGTACTTC

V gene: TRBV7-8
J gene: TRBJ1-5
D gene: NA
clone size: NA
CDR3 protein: CASSLELHSNQPQHF
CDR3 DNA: TGTGCCAGCAGCTTAGAACTCCATAGCAATCAGCCCCAGCATTTT

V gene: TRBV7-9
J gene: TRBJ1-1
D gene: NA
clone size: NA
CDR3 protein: CASSLAQGLRAEAFF
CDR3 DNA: TGTGCCAGCAGCTTAGCGCAGGGTTTACGCGCTGAAGCTTTCTTT

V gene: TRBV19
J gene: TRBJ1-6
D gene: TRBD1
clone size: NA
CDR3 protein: CASIADRASSPLHF
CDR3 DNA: TGTGCCAGTATTGCCGACAGGGCCAGTTCACCCCTCCACTTT

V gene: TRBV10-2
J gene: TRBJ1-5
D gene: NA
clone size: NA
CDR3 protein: CASSEFRRGYSNQPQHF
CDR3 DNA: TGCGCCAGCAGTGAGTTTCGAAGGGGGTATAGCAATCAGCCCCAGCATTTT

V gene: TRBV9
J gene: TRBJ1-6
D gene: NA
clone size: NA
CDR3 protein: CASSIGPENSPLHF
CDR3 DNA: TGTGCCAGCAGCATCGGACCCGAGAATTCACCCCTCCACTTT

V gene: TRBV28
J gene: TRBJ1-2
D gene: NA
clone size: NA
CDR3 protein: CASNVRSGYGYTF
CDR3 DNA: TGTGCCAGCAACGTCCGGAGCGGGTATGGCTACACCTTC

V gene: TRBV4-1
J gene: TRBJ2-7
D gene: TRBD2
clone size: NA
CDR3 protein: CASSLGPGGRGEQYF
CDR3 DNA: TGCGCCAGCAGCCTCGGGCCGGGCGGGAGGGGTGAGCAGTACTTC

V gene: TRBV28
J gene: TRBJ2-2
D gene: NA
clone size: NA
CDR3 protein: CASRRGLEDTGELFF
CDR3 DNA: TGTGCCAGCAGGAGAGGGTTAGAGGACACCGGGGAGCTGTTTTTT

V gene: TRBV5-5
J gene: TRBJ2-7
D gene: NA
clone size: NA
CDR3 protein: CASSLEGYEQYF
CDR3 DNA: TGTGCCAGCAGCTTGGAGGGCTACGAGCAGTACTTC

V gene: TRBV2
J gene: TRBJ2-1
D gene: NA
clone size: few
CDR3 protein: CASSVPPPVTKQFF
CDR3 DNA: TGTGCCAGCTCGGTCCCTCCCCCAGTGACAAAGCAGTTCTTC

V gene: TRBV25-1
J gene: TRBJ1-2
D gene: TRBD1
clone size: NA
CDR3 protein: CASRGQGEYGYTF
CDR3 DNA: TGTGCCAGCAGGGGACAGGGCGAGTATGGCTACACCTTC

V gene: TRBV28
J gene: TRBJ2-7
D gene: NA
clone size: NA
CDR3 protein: CASSYADEQYF
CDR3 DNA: TGTGCCAGCAGTTACGCTGACGAGCAGTACTTC

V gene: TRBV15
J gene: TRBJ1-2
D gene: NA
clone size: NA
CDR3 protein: CATSGGRRLIANYGYTF
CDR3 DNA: TGTGCCACCAGCGGGGGACGTAGACTGATAGCTAACTATGGCTACACCTTC

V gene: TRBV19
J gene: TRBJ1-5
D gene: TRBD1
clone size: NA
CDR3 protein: CASSSPRDRGGNQPQHF
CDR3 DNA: TGTGCCAGTAGTAGCCCCCGCGACAGGGGCGGCAATCAGCCCCAGCATTTT

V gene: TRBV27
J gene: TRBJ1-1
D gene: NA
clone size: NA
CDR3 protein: CASSSDSEAFF
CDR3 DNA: TGTGCCAGCAGTTCGGATTCTGAAGCTTTCTTT

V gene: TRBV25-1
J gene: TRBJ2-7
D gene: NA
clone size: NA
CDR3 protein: CASSESGAGRPYEQYF
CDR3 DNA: TGTGCCAGCAGTGAATCAGGAGCGGGCCGGCCCTACGAGCAGTACTTC

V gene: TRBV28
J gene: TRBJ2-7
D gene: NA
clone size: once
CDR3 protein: CASSLLSSYEQYF
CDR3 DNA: TGTGCCAGCAGTTTACTTAGCTCCTACGAGCAGTACTTC

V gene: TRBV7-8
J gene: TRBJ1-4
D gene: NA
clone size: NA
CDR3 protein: CASSLNGRSNEKLFF
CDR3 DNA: TGTGCCAGCAGCTTAAACGGCAGGTCGAATGAAAAACTGTTTTTT

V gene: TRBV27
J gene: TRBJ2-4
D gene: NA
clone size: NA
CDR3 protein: CASSARGLAKNIQYF
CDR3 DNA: TGTGCCAGCAGTGCCAGGGGTCTAGCCAAAAACATTCAGTACTTC

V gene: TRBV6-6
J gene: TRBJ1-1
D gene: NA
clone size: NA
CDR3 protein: CASSRGTKAPGAFF
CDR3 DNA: TGTGCCAGCAGTCGCGGGACAAAGGCACCCGGAGCTTTCTTT

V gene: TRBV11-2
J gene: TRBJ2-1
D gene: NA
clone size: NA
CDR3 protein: CASRPGKNEQFF
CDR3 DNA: TGTGCCAGCAGGCCGGGGAAAAATGAGCAGTTCTTC

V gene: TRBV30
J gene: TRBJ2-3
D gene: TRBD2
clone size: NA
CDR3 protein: CAWSSGTFADTQYF
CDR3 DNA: TGTGCCTGGAGTAGCGGGACTTTCGCAGATACGCAGTATTTT

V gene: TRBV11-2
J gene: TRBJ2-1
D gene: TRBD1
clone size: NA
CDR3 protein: CASTRRAGGLGNEQFF
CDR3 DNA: TGTGCCAGCACCCGTCGGGCAGGGGGCTTGGGCAATGAGCAGTTCTTC

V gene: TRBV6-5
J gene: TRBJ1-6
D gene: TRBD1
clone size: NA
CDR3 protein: CASSYSGQGYSPLHF
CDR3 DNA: TGTGCCAGCAGTTACTCGGGACAGGGCTACTCACCCCTCCACTTT

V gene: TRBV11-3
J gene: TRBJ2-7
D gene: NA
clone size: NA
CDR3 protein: CASSLDRTYEQYF
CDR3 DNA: TGTGCCAGCAGCTTAGACAGGACCTACGAGCAGTACTTC

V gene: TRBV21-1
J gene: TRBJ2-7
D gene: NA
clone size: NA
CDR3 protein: CASTSFSGGPSYEQYF
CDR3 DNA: TGTGCCAGCACCTCCTTTAGCGGGGGCCCTTCCTACGAGCAGTACTTC

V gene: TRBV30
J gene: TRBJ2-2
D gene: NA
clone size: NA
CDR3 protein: CAWRYYREAGELFF
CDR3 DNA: TGTGCCTGGAGATATTACAGGGAGGCCGGGGAGCTGTTTTTT

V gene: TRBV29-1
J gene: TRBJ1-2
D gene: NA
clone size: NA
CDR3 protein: CSGVKGYGYTF
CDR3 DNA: TGCAGCGGAGTTAAGGGCTATGGCTACACCTTC

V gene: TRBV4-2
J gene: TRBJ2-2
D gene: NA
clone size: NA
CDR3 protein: CASSQDLDGRHRELFF
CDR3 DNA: TGTGCCAGCAGCCAAGATCTGGATGGACGTCACCGGGAGCTGTTTTTT